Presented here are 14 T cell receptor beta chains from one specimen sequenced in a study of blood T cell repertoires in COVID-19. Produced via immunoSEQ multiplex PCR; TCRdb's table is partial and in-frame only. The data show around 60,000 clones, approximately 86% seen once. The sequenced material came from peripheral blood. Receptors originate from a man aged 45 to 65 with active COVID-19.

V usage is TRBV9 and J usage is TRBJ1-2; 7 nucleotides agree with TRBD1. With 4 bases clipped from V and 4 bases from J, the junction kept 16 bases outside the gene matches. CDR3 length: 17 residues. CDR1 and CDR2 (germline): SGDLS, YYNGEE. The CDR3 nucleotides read TGTGCCAGCAGCCCACGGGGCCCAGGGGGTTTAGCCTATGGCTACACCTTC. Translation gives CASSPRGPGGLAYGYTF.

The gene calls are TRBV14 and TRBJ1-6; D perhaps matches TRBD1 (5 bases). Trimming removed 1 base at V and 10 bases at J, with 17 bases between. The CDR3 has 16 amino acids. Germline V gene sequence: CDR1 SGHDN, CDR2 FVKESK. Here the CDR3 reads CASSQVPGGAGSPLHF. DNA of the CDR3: TGTGCCAGCAGCCAAGTGCCCGGAGGGGCTGGATCACCCCTCCACTTT. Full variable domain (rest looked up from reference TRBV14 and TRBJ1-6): EAGVTQFPSHSVIEKGQTVTLRCDPISGHDNLYWYRRVMGKEIKFLLHFVKESKQDESGMPNNRFLAERTGGTYSTLKVQPAELEDSGVYFCASSQVPGGAGSPLHFGNGTRLTVT.

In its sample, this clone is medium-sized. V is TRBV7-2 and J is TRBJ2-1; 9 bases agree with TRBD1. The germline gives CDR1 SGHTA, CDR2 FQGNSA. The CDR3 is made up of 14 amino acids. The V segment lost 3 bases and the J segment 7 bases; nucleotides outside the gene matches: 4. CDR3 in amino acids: CASSFQTGGNEQFF. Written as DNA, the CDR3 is TGTGCCAGCAGCTTCCAGACAGGGGGGAATGAGCAGTTCTTC.

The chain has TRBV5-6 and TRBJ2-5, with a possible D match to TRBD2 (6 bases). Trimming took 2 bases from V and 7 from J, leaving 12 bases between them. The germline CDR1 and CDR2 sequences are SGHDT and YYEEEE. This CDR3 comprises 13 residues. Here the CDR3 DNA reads TGTGCCAGCAGCTTTAGCGGTACCGGGACCCAGTACTTC. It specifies CASSFSGTGTQYF.

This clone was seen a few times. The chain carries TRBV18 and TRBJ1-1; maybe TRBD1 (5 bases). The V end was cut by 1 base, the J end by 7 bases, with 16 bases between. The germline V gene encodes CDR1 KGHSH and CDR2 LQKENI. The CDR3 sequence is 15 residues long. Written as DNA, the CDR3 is TGTGCCAGCTCACCACTAAGTTTAAGGGGTTATGAAGCTTTCTTT. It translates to CASSPLSLRGYEAFF.

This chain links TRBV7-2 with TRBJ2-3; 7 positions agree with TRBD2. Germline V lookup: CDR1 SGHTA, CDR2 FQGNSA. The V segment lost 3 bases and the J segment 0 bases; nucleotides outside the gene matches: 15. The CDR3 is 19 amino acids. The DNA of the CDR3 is TGTGCCAGCAGCTTTAAGGGCCTAGCGGAATATTCTAGCACAGATACGCAGTATTTT. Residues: CASSFKGLAEYSSTDTQYF.

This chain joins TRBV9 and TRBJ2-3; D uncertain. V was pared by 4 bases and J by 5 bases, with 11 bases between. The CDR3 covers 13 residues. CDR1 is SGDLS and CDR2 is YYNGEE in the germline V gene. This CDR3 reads CASSPIVRDTQYF. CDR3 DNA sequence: TGTGCCAGCAGCCCAATAGTCCGAGATACGCAGTATTTT.

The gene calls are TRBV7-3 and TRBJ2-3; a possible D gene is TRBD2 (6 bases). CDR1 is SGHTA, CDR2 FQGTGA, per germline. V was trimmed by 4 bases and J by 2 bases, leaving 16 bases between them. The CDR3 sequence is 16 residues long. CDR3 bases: TGTGCCAGCAGCTCCGGGATTAGCGGCTCCACAGATACGCAGTATTTT. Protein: CASSSGISGSTDTQYF.

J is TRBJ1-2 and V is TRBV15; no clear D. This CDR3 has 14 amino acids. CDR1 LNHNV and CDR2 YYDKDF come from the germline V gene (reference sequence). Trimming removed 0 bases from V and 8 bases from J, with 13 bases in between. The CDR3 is CATSRDFQDEGYTF. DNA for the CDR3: TGTGCCACCAGCAGAGATTTCCAGGATGAGGGCTACACCTTC.

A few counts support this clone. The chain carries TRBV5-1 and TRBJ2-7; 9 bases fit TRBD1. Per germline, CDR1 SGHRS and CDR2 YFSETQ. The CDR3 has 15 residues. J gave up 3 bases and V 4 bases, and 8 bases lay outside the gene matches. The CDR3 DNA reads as TGCGCCAGCAGCCCACGGACAGGGGCTCTCTACGAGCAGTACTTC. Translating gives CASSPRTGALYEQYF.

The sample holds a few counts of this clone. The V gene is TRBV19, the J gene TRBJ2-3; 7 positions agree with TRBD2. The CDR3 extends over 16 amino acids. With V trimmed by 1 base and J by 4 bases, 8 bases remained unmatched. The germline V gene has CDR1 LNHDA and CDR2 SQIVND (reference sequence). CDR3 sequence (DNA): TGTGCCAGTAGTATAGGGCTTGGGAGGGATCCAGATACGCAGTATTTT. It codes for CASSIGLGRDPDTQYF.

The CDR3 sequence: CASSLNAKWYF. The DNA for the CDR3 is TGTGCCAGCAGTTTAAATGCGAAATGGTACTTC. The chain couples TRBV28 to TRBJ2-7; no definite D call. From germline, CDR1 is MDHEN and CDR2 SYDVKM. The CDR3 is 11 amino acids. The V end lost 2 bases, the J end lost 12 bases, and 11 bases lay between the germline ends.

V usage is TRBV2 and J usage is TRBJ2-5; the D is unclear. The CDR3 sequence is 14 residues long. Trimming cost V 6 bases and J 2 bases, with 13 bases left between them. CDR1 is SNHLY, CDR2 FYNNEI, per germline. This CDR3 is CASRLTVIQETQYF. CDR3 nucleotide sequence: TGTGCCAGCAGACTTACAGTAATACAAGAGACCCAGTACTTC.

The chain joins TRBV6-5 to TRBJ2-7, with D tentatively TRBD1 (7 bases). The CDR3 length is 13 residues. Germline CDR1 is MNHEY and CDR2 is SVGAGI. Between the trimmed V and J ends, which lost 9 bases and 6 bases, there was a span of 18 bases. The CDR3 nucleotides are TGTGCCAGTCACCGACAGGGAGGAGGCGAGCAGTACTTC. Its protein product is CASHRQGGGEQYF.